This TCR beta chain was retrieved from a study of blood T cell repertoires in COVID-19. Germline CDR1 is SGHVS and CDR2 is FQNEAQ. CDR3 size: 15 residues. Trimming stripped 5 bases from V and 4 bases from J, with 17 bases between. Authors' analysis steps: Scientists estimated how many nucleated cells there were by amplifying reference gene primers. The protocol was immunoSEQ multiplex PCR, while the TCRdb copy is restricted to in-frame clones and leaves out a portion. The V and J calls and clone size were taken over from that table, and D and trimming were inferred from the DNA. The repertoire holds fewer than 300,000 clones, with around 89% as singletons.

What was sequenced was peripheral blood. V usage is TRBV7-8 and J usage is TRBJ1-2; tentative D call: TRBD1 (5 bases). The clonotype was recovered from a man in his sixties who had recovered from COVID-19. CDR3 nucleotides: TGTGCCAGCAGCGGAATACGGGGGGAGGGCTATGGCTACACCTTC. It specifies CASSGIRGEGYGYTF. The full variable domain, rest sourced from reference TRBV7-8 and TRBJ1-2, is GAGVSQSPRYKVAKRGQDVALRCDPISGHVSLFWYQQALGQGPEFLTYFQNEAQLDKSGLPSDRFFAERPEGSVSTLKIQRTQQEDSAVYLCASSGIRGEGYGYTFGSGTRLTVV.